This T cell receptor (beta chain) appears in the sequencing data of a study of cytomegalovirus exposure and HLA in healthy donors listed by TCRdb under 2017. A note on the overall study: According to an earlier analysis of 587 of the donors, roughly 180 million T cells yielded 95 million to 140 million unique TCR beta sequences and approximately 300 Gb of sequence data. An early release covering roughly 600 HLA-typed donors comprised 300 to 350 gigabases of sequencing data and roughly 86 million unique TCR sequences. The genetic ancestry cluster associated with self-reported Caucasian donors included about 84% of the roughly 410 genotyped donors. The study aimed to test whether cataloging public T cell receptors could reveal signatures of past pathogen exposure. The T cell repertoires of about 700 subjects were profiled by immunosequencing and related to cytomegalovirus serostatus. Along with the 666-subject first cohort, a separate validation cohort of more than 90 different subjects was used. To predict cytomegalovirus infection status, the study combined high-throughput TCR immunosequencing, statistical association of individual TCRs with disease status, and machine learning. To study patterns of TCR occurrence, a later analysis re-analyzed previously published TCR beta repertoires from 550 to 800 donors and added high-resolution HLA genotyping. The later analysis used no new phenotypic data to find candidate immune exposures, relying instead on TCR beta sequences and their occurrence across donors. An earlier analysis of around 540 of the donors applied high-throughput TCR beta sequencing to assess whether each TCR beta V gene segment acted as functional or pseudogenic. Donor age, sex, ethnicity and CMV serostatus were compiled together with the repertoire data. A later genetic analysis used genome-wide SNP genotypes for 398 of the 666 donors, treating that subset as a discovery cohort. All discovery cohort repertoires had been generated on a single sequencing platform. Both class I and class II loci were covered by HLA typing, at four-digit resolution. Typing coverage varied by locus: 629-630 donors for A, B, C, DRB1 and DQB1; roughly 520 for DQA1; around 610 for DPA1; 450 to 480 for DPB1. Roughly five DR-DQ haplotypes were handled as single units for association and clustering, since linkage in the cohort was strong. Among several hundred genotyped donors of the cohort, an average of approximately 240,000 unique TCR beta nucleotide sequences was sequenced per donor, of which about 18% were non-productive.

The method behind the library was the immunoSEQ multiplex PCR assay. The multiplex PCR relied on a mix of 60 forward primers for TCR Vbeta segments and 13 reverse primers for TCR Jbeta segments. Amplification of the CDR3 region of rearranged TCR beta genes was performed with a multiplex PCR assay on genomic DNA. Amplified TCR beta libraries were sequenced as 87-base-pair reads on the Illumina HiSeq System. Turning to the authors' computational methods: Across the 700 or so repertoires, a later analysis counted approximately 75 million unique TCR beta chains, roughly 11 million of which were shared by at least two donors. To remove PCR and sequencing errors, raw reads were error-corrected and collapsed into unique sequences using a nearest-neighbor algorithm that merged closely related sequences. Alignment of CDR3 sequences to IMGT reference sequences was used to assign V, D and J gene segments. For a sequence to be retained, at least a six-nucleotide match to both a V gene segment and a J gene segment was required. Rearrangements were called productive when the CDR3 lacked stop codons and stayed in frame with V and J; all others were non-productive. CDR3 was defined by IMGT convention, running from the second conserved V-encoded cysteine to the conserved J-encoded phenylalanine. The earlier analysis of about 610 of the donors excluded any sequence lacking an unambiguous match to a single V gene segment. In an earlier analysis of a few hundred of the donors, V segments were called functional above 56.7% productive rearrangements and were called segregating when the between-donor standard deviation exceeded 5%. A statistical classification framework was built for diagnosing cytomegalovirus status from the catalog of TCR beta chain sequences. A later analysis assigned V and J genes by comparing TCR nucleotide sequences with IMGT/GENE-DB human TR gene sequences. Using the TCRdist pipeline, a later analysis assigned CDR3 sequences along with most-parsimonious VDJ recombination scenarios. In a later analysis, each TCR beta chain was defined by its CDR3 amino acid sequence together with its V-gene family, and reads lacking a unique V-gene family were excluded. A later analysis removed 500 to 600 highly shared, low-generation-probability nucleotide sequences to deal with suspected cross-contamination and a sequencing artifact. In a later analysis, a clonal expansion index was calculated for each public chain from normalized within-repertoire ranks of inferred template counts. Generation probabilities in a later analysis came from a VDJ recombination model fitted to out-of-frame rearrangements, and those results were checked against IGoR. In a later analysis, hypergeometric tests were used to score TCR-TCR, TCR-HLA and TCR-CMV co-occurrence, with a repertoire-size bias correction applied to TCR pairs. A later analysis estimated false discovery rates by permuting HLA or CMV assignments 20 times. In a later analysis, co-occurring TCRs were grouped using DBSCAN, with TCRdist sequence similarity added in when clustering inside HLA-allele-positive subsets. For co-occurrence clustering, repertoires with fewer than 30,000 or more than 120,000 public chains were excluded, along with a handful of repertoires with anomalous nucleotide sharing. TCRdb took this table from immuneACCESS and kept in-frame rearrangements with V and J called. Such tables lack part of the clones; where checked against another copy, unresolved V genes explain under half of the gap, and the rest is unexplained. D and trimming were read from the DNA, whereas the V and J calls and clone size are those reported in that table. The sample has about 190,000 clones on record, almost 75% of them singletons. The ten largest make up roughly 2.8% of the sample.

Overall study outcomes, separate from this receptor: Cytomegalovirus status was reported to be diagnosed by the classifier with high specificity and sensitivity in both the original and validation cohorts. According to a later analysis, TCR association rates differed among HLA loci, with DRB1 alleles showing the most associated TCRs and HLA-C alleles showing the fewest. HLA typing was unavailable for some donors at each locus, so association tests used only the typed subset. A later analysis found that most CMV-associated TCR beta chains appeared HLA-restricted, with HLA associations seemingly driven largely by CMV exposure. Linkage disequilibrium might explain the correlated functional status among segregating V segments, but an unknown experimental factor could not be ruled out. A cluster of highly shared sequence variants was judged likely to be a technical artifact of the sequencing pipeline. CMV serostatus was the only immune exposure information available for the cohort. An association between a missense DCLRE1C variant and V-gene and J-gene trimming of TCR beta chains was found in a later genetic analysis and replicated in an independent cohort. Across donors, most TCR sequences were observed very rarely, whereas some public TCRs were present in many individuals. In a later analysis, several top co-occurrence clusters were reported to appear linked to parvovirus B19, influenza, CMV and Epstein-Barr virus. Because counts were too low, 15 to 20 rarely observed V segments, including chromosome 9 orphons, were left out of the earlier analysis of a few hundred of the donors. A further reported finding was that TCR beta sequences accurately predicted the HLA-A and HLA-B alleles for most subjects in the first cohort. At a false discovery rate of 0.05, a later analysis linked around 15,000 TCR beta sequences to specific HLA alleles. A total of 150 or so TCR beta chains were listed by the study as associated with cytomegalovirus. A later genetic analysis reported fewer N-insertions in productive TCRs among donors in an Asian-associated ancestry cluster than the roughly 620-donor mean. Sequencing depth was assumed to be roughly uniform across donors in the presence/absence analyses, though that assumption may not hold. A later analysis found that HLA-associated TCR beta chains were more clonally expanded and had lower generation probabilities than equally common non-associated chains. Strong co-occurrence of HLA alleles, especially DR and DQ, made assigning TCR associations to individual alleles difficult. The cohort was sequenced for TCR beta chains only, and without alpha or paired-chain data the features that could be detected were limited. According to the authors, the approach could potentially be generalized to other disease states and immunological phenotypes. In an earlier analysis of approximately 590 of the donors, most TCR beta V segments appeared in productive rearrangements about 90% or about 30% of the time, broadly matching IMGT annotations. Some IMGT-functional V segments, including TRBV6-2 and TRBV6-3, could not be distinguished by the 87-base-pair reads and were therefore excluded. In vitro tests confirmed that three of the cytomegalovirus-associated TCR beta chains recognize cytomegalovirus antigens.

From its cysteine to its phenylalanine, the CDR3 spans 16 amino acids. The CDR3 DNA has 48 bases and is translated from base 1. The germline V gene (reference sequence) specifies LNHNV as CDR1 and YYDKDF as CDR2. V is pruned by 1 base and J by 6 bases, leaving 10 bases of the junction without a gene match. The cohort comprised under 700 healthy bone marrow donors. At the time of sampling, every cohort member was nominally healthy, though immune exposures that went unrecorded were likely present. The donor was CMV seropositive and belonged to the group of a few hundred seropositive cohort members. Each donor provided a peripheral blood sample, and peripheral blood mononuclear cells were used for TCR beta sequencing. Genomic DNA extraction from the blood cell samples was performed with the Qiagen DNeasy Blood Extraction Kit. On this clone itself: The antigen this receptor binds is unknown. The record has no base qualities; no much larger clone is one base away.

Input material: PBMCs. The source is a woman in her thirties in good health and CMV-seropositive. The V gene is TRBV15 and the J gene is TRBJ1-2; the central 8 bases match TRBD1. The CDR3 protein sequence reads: CATSRATLPTGDGYTF. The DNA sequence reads TGTGCCACCAGCAGAGCCACGCTCCCGACAGGGGATGGCTACACCTTC.